This TCR beta chain was documented in a study of response to subunit inactivated influenza vaccine. Study conclusions and caveats: A suggestion made by the authors is that each seasonal influenza vaccination recruits few new T cells.

Germline V gives CDR1 KGHSH, CDR2 LQKENI. The CDR3 has 14 amino acids. V was shortened by 1 base and J by 6 bases, with 13 bases between the two germline ends. TCRdb re-analysed the RT-PCR reads in MiXCR, keeping a single row per CDR3 protein. This table holds about 800,000 distinct CDR3 sequences, 21% found once. On this clonotype: Its antigen is as yet unknown.

The chain links TRBV18 to TRBJ2-7; TRBD2 is a possible D gene (6 bases). This TCR came from a man over 45 who received an inactivated influenza vaccine. The sample consisted of PBMCs from blood, taken 5 days after vaccination. The CDR3 loop reads CASSPRELATEQYF. DNA of the CDR3: TGTGCCAGCTCACCACGCGAGCTAGCGACCGAGCAGTACTTC.